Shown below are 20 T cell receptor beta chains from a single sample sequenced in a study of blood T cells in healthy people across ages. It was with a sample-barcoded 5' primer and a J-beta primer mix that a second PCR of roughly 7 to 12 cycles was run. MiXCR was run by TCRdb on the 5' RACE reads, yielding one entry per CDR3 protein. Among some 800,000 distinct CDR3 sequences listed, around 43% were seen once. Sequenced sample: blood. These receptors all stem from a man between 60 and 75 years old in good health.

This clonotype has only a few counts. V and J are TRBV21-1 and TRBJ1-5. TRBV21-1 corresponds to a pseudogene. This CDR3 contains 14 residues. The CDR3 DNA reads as TGTGCCAGCAGCATCCGCCCTCGAAAATCTAGCCAGCATTTT. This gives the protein CASSIRPRKSSQHF.

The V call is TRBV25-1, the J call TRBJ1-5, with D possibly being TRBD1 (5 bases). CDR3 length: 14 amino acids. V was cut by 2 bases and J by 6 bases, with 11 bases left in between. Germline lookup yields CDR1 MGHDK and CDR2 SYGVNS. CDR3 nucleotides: TGTGCCAGCAGTGAAGGGGGGTGGGGTCAGCCCCAGCATTTT. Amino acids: CASSEGGWGQPQHF.

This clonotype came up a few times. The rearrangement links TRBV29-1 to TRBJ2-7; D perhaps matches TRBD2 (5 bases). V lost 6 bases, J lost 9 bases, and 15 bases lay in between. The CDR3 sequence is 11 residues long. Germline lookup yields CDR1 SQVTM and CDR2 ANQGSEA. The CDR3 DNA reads TGCAGCGTGACTACAATGCATGGGCAGTACTTC. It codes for CSVTTMHGQYF.

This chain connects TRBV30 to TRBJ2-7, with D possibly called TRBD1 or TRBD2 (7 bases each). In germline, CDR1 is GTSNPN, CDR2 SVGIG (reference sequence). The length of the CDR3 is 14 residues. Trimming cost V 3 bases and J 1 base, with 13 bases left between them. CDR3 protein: CAWSRQGGSYEQYF. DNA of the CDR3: TGTGCCTGGAGCCGACAGGGAGGGTCCTACGAGCAGTACTTC.

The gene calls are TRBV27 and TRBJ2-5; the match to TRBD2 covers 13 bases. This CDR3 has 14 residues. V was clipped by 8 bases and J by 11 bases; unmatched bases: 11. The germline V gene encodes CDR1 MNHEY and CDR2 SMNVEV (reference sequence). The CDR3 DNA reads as TGTGCCAGCCTTAGGACTAGCGGGGGCTACGGGCAGTACTTC. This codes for CASLRTSGGYGQYF.

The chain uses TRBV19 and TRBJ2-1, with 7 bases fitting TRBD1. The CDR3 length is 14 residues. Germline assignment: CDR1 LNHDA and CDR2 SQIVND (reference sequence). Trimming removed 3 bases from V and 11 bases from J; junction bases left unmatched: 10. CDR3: CASSIDRDRRKQFF. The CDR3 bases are TGTGCCAGTAGTATTGACAGGGATCGTAGAAAGCAGTTCTTC.

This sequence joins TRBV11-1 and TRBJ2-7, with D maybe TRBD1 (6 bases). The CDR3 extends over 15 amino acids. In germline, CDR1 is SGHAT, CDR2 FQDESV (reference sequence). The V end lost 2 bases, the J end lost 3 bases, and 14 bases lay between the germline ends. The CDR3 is CASSLKQGSLYEQYF. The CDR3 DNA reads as TGTGCCAGCAGCTTAAAGCAGGGGTCTCTCTACGAGCAGTACTTC. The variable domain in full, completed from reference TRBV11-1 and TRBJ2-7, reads EAEVAQSPRYKITEKSQAVAFWCDPISGHATLYWYRQILGQGPELLVQFQDESVVDDSQLPKDRFSAERLKGVDSTLKIQPAELGDSAMYLCASSLKQGSLYEQYFGPGTRLTVT.

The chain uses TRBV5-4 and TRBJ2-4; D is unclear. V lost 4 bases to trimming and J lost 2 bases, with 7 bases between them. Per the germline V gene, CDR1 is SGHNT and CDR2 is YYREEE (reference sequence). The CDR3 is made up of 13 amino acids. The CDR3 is CASSRDSKNIQYF. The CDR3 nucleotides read TGTGCCAGCAGCAGGGATTCCAAAAACATTCAGTACTTC. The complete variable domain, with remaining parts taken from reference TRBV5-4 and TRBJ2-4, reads ETGVTQSPTHLIKTRGQQVTLRCSSQSGHNTVSWYQQALGQGPQFIFQYYREEENGRGNFPPRFSGLQFPNYSSELNVNALELDDSALYLCASSRDSKNIQYFGAGTRLSVL.

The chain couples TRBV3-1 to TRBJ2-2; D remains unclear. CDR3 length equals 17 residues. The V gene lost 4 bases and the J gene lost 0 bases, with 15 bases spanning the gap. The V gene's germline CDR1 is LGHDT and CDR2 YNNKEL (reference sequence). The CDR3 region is CASSRRPSRTNTGELFF. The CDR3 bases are TGTGCCAGCAGCCGACGGCCTTCGAGAACGAACACCGGGGAGCTGTTTTTT.

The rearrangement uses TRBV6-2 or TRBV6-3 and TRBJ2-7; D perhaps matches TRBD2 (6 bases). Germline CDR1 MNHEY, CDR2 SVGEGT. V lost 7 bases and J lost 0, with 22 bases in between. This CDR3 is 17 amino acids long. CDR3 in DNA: TGTGCCAGCACCCCGCGGACCGGGGGATTTACCTCCTACGAGCAGTACTTC. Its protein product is CASTPRTGGFTSYEQYF.

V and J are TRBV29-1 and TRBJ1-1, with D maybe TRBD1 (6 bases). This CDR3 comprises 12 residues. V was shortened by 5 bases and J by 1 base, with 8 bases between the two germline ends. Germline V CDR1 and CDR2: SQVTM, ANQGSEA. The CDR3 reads CSVSRGNTEAFF. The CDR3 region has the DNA TGCAGCGTTAGCAGGGGGAACACTGAAGCTTTCTTT.

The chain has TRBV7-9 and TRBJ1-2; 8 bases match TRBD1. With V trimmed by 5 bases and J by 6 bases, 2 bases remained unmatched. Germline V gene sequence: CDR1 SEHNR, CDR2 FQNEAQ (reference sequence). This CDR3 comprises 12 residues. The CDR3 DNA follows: TGTGCCAGCAGCGAACAGGGGGATGGCTACACCTTC. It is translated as CASSEQGDGYTF.

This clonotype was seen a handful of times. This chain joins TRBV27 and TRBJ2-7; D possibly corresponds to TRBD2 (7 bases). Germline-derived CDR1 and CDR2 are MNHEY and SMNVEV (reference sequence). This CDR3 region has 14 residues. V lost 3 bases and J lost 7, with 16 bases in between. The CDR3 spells CASSFLGGLKEQYF. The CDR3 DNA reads TGTGCCAGCAGTTTCCTCGGGGGGCTAAAGGAGCAGTACTTC.

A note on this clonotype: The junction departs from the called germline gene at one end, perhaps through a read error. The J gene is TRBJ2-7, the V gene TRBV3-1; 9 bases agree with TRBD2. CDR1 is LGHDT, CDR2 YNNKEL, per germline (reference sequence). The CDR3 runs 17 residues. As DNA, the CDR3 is TGTGTCAGCAGCCAAGATTTGGGGCTAGCGGGATCCTACGAGCAGTACTTC. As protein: CVSSQDLGLAGSYEQYF.

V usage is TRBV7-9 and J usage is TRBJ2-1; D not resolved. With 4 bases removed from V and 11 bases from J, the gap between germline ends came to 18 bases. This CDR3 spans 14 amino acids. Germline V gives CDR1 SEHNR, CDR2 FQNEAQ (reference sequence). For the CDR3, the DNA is TGTGCCAGCAGCTCCCATGATCACCGGCAAAAGCAGTTCTTC. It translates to CASSSHDHRQKQFF.

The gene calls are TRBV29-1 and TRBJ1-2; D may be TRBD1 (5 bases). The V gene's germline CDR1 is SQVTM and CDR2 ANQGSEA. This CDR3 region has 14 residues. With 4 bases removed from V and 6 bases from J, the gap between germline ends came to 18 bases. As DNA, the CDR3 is TGCAGCGTTGGGGTTGTCGGGGGTGTCGATGGCTACACCTTC. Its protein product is CSVGVVGGVDGYTF.

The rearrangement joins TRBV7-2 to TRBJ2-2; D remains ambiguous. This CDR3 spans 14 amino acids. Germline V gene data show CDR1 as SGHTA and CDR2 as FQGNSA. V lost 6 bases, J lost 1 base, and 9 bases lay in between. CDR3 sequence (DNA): TGTGCCAGCAGACTGCTGCGGAACACCGGGGAGCTGTTTTTT. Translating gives CASRLLRNTGELFF.

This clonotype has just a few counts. The CDR3 DNA reads TGTGCCAGCAGCTTAGCGCATACCGAACAGCCCCAGCATTTT. This translates into CASSLAHTEQPQHF. The V and J genes are TRBV7-2 and TRBJ1-5; D uncertain. Germline V gene lookup returns CDR1 SGHTA and CDR2 FQGNSA. V was trimmed by 0 bases and J by 7 bases, leaving 10 bases between them. The CDR3 is made up of 14 amino acids.

Here the CDR3 reads CASSLAKGQHEKLFF. Written as DNA, the CDR3 is TGTGCCAGCAGTTTAGCGAAGGGACAACATGAAAAACTGTTTTTT. This chain uses TRBV12-3 or TRBV12-4 with TRBJ1-4; tentatively, D is TRBD1 (6 bases). V lost 0 bases to trimming and J lost 6 bases, with 11 bases between them. The CDR3 extends over 15 amino acids.

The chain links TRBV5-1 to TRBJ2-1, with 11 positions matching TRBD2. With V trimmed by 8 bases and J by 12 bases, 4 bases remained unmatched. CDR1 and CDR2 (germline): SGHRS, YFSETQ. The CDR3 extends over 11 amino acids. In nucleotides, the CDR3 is TGCGCCAGTACTCTAGCGGGAGGGCAGTTCTTC. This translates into CASTLAGGQFF. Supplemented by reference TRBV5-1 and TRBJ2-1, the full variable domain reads KAGVTQTPRYLIKTRGQQVTLSCSPISGHRSVSWYQQTPGQGLQFLFEYFSETQRNKGNFPGRFSGRQFSNSRSEMNVSTLELGDSALYLCASTLAGGQFFGPGTRLTVL.